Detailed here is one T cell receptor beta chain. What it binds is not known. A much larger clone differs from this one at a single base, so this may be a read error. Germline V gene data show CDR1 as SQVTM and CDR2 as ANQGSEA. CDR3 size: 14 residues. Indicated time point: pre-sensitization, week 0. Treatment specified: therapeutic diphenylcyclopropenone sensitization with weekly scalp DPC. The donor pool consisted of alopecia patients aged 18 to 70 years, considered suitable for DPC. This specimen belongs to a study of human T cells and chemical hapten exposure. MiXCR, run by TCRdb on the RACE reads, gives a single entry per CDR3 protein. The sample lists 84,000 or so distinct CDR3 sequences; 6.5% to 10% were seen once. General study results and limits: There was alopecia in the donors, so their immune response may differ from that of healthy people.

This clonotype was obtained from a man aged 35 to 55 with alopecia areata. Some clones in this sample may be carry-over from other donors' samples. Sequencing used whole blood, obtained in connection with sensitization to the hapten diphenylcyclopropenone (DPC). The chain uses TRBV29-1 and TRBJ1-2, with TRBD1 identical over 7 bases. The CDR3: CTVIGTEDNYGYTF. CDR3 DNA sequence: TGCACCGTGATAGGGACAGAAGATAACTATGGCTACACCTTC. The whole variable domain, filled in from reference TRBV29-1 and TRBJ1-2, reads SAVISQKPSRDICQRGTSLTIQCQVDSQVTMMFWYRQQPGQSLTLIATANQGSEATYESGFVIDKFPISRPNLTFSTLTVSNMSPEDSSIYLCTVIGTEDNYGYTFGSGTRLTVV.